This TCR beta chain was profiled in a study of CD8+ T cells in alopecia areata. Whole-study results and caveats: Scalp lesions, especially in alopecia totalis/universalis, had higher clonality than normal scalp.

Of note for this clone: The antigen is not known.

Described treatment: oral pan-JAK inhibitor, 5-10 mg twice daily. PBMCs served as the source from which CD4+ and CD8+ T cells were sorted. Reverse transcription of extracted RNA yielded cDNA, which provided the sequencing template. Clones were sequenced by immunoSEQ multiplex PCR, and TCRdb holds only the in-frame ones, with some missing. The repertoire holds 130,000 to 150,000 clones, with approximately 85% as singletons. CDR3 length equals 15 residues. CDR1 and CDR2 from the germline V gene are MNHEY and SVGAGI. Trimming removed 0 bases from V and 5 bases from J, with 13 bases in between. This chain joins TRBV6-5 and TRBJ2-5; D may be TRBD1 (5 bases). The receptor was derived from a human donor with alopecia areata. The sample consisted of CD8+ T cells sorted from blood, taken at week 4, from a patient treated with tofacitinib. In nucleotides, the CDR3 is TGTGCCAGCAGTTACTCCTCAGGGATAATGGAGACCCAGTACTTC. Translated, it gives CASSYSSGIMETQYF.